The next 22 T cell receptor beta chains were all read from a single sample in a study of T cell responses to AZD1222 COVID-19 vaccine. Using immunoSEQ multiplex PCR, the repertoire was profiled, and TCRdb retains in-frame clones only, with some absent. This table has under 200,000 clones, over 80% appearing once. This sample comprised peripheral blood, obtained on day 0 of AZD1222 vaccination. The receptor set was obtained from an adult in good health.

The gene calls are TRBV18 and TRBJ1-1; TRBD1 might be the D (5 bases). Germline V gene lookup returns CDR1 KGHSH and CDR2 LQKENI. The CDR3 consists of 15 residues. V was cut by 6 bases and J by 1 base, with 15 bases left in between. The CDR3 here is CASSSFGGENTEAFF. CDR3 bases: TGTGCCAGCTCTTCATTTGGGGGGGAGAACACTGAAGCTTTCTTT.

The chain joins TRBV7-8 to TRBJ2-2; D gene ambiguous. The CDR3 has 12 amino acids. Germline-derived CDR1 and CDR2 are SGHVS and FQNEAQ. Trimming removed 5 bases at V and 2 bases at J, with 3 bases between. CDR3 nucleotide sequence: TGTGCCAGCAGCACAAACACCGGGGAGCTGTTTTTT. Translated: CASSTNTGELFF.

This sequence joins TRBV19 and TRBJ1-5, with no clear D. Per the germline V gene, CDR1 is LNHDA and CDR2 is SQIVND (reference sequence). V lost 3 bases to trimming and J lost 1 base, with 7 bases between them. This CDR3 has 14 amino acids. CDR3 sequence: CASSMVQSNQPQHF. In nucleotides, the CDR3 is TGTGCCAGTAGTATGGTACAAAGCAATCAGCCCCAGCATTTT.

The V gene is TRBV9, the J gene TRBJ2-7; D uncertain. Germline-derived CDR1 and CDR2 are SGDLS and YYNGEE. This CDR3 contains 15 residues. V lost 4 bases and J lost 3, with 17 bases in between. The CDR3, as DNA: TGTGCCAGCAGCCCAACTGACGGAGCCTTCTACGAGCAGTACTTC. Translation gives CASSPTDGAFYEQYF.

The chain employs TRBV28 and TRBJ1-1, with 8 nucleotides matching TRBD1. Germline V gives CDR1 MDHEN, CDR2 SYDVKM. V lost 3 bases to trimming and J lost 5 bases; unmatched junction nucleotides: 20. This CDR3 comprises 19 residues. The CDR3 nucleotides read TGTGCCAGCAGTTTGGTTCTTGCCAGCGACCACAGGGGGAGAACTGAAGCTTTCTTT. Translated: CASSLVLASDHRGRTEAFF.

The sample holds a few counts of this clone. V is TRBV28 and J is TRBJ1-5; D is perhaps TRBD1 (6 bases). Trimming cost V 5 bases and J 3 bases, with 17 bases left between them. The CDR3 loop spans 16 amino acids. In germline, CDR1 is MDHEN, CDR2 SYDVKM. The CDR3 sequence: CASSTRGLGANQPQHF. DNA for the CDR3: TGTGCCAGCAGTACTCGAGGTTTGGGGGCCAATCAGCCCCAGCATTTT.

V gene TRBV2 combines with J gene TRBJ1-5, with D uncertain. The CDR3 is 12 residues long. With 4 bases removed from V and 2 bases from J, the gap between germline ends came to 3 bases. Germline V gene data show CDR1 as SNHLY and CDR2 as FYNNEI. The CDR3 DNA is TGTGCCAGCAGTGGAGGCAATCAGCCCCAGCATTTT. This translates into CASSGGNQPQHF.

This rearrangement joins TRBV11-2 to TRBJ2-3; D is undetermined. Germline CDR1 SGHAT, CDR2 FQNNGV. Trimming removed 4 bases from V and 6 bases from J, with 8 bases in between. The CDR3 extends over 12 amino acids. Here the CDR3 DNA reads TGTGCCAGCAGCTCCGATTGGGATACGCAGTATTTT. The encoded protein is CASSSDWDTQYF.

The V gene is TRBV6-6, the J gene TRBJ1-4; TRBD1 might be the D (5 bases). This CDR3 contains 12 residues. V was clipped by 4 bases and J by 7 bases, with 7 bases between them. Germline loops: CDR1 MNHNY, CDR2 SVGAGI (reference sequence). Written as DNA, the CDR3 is TGTGCCAGCAGTTCCGGGGGTGAAAAACTGTTTTTT. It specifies CASSSGGEKLFF.

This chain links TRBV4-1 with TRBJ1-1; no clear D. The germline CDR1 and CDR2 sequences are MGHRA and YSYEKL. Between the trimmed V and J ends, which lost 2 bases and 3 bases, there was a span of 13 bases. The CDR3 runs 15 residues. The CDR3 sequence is CASSQRPGEYTEAFF. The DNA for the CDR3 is TGCGCCAGCAGCCAACGGCCAGGAGAGTACACTGAAGCTTTCTTT.

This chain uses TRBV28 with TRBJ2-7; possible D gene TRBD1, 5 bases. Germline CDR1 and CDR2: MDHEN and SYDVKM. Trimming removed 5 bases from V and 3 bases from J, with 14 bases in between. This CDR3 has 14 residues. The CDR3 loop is CASSDTTGIYEQYF. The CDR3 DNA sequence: TGTGCCAGCAGTGATACAACAGGTATCTACGAGCAGTACTTC.

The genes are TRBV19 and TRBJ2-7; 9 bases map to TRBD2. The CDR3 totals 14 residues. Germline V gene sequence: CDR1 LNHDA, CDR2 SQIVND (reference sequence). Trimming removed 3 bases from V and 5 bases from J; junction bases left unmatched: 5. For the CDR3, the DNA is TGTGCCAGTAGTATGGGAGCGGGGGGCCACGAGCAGTACTTC. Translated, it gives CASSMGAGGHEQYF.

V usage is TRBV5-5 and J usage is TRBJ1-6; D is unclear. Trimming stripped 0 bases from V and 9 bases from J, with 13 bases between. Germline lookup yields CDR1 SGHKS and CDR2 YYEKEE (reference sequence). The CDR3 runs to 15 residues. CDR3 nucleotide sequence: TGTGCCAGCAGCTTGGCCAACAGAACTTTTTCACCCCTCCACTTT. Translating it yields CASSLANRTFSPLHF.

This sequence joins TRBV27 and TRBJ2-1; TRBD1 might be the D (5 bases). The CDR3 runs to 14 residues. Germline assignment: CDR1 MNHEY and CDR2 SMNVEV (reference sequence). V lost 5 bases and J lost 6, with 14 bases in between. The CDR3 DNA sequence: TGTGCCAGCAGTACGCCTGCTAGGGGCAATGAGCAGTTCTTC. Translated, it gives CASSTPARGNEQFF.

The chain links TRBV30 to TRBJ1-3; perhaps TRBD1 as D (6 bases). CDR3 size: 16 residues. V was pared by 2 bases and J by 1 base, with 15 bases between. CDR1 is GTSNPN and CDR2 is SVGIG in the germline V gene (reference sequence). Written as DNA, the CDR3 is TGTGCCTGGAGTTACCTAGCGGGGGCATCTGGAAACACCATATATTTT. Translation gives CAWSYLAGASGNTIYF.

This chain's CDR3 is CASSAGTLEAFF. For the CDR3, the DNA is TGCGCCAGCAGCGCCGGGACCCTGGAGGCTTTCTTT. This chain links TRBV10-1 with TRBJ1-1; tentative D call: TRBD1 (5 bases). Trimming removed 6 bases from V and 11 bases from J, with 16 bases in between. Germline CDR1 is WNHNN and CDR2 is SYGVQD (reference sequence). CDR3 length: 12 residues.

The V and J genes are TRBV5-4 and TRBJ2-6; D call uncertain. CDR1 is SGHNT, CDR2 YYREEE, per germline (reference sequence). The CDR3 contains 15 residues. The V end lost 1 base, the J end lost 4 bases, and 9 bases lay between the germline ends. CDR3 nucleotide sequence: TGTGCCAGCAGCTTGCGGGTACCAGGGGCCAACGTCCTGACTTTC. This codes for CASSLRVPGANVLTF.

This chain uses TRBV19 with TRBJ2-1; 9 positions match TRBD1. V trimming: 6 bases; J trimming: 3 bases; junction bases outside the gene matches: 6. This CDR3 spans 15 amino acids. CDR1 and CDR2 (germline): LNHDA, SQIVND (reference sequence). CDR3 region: CASRIGTGFYNEQFF. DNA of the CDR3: TGTGCCAGTAGGATCGGGACAGGGTTCTACAATGAGCAGTTCTTC.

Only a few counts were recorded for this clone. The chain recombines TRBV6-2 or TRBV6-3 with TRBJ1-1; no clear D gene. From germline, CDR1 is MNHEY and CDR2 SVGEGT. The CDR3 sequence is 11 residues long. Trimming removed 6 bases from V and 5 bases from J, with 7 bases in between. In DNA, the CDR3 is TGTGCCAGCAGCCCAAGGACTGAAGCTTTCTTT. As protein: CASSPRTEAFF.

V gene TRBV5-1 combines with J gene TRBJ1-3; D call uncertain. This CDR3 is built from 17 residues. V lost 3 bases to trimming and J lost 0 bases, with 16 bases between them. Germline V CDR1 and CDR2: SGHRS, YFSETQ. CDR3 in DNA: TGCGCCAGCAGCTCCTACTTAATAGGGAGCTCTGGAAACACCATATATTTT. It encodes CASSSYLIGSSGNTIYF. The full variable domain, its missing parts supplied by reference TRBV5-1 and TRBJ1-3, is KAGVTQTPRYLIKTRGQQVTLSCSPISGHRSVSWYQQTPGQGLQFLFEYFSETQRNKGNFPGRFSGRQFSNSRSEMNVSTLELGDSALYLCASSSYLIGSSGNTIYFGEGSWLTVV.

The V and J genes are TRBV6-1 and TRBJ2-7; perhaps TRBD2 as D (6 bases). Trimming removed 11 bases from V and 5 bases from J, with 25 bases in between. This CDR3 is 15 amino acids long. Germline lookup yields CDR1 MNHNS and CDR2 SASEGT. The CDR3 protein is CAALRGTLGINEQYF. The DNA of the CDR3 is TGTGCCGCTCTCCGGGGGACCCTAGGAATAAACGAGCAGTACTTC.

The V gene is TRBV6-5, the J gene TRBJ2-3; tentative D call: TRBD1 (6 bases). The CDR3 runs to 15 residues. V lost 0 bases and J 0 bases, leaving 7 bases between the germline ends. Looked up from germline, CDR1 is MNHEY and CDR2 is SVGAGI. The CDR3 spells CASSYSGGSTDTQYF. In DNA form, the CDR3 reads TGTGCCAGCAGTTACTCAGGGGGTAGCACAGATACGCAGTATTTT.